These T cell receptor beta chains were read from a single sample in a study of CD8 T cells in ankylosing spondylitis. TCRdb fed the 5' RACE reads into MiXCR, producing one record per CDR3 protein. There are under 200,000 distinct CDR3 sequences in the sample; roughly 13% occur only once, and approximately 11% lies in the top ten. Material: blood, either unsorted or a sorted T cell fraction (not recorded which). These receptors were obtained from a female donor with ankylosing spondylitis or in good health (not recorded which). CDR3s include the opening cysteine and the closing phenylalanine or tryptophan. D genes are given only for firm matches. Where a row states a size, it is once, few, many or the class of an expanded clone; other rows omit it.

DNA: TGTGCCAGCAAAGTAGCGGGAGGCACCGGGGAGCTGTTTTTT
CDR3: CASKVAGGTGELFF
size: few
V: TRBV7-9
D: TRBD2
J: TRBJ2-2

DNA: TGCAGTGCTAGAGATGGAACAGGGAATCAGCCCCAGCATTTT
CDR3: CSARDGTGNQPQHF
size: .
V: TRBV20-1
D: .
J: TRBJ1-5

DNA: TGTGCCAGCTCACCACCGACGGGACAGGGGGGCTCTGGAAACACCATATATTTT
CDR3: CASSPPTGQGGSGNTIYF
size: .
V: TRBV18
D: TRBD1
J: TRBJ1-3

DNA: TGTGCCAGCAGCCCATGGCCGTGGGATAATTCACCCCTCCACTTT
CDR3: CASSPWPWDNSPLHF
size: .
V: TRBV7-2
D: .
J: TRBJ1-6

DNA: TGTGCCAGCAGCCTCCTCACCGGGACCTTCACAGATACGCAGTATTTT
CDR3: CASSLLTGTFTDTQYF
size: few
V: TRBV6-1
D: .
J: TRBJ2-3

DNA: TGTGCCAGTACTCCCGGGACACGAGGGAATAATTCACCCCTCCACTTT
CDR3: CASTPGTRGNNSPLHF
size: many
V: TRBV19
D: .
J: TRBJ1-6

DNA: TGTGCCAGCAGCCCTGCAGGGGGCAGTTATGGCTACACCTTC
CDR3: CASSPAGGSYGYTF
size: many
V: TRBV7-2
D: TRBD1
J: TRBJ1-2

DNA: TGTGCCAGCAGCGTAGAGACAGGGCTCGGGGAGACCCAGTACTTC
CDR3: CASSVETGLGETQYF
size: few
V: TRBV9
D: TRBD1
J: TRBJ2-5

DNA: TGTGCCAGCAGTCCTCTGGTCTTCGGTGAGCAGTTCTTC
CDR3: CASSPLVFGEQFF
size: many
V: TRBV27
D: .
J: TRBJ2-1

DNA: TGTGCCAGCAGCTCCCCTGGAGGGAACTACGAGCAGTACTTC
CDR3: CASSSPGGNYEQYF
size: few
V: TRBV7-9
D: .
J: TRBJ2-7

DNA: TGTGCCAGCGGTTACAGGGAACAGCCCCAGCATTTT
CDR3: CASGYREQPQHF
size: many
V: TRBV27
D: .
J: TRBJ1-5

DNA: TGTGCCAGCAGCTTAGGTGGGACAGGGGAATTCTTC
CDR3: CASSLGGTGEFF
size: few
V: TRBV13
D: TRBD1
J: TRBJ2-1

DNA: TGTGCCACCGGTCTAGGGAACTACAATGAGCAGTTCTTC
CDR3: CATGLGNYNEQFF
size: many
V: TRBV24-1
D: .
J: TRBJ2-1

DNA: TGTGCCAGCAGGGAAATGAACACCGGGGAGCTGTTTTTT
CDR3: CASREMNTGELFF
size: .
V: TRBV7-2
D: .
J: TRBJ2-2

DNA: TGTGCCAGCAGTTACCCCGGGACTAGCGGGAGGTACGAGCAGTACTTC
CDR3: CASSYPGTSGRYEQYF
size: few
V: TRBV6-5
D: TRBD2
J: TRBJ2-7

DNA: TGTGCCAGCGGACAGGGGGCGAGGGACACTGAAGCTTTCTTT
CDR3: CASGQGARDTEAFF
size: .
V: TRBV12-3/TRBV12-4
D: TRBD1
J: TRBJ1-1

DNA: TGTGCCAGCAGTTTGGACAGGGCTCTCCCCTATAGCAATCAGCCCCAGCATTTT
CDR3: CASSLDRALPYSNQPQHF
size: few
V: TRBV28
D: TRBD1
J: TRBJ1-5

DNA: TGTGCCAGCAGCTTAATGGCCGGACGCTCCTACAATGAGCAGTTCTTC
CDR3: CASSLMAGRSYNEQFF
size: few
V: TRBV11-2
D: .
J: TRBJ2-1

DNA: TGTGCCAGCAGTTCTAGGACAGGGGGCTACGAGCAGTACTTC
CDR3: CASSSRTGGYEQYF
size: .
V: TRBV27
D: TRBD1
J: TRBJ2-7

DNA: TGTGCCATCAGTGAGGAGACAGGCGTCAACACAGATACGCAGTATTTT
CDR3: CAISEETGVNTDTQYF
size: many
V: TRBV10-3
D: .
J: TRBJ2-3

DNA: TGTGCCTGGCAAAACAAACCGGGACTAGCGGGAGGGCGTGTTAAGGATGAGCAGTTCTTC
CDR3: CAWQNKPGLAGGRVKDEQFF
size: few
V: TRBV30
D: TRBD2
J: TRBJ2-1

DNA: TGCAGCGTTGAAGATTCGGGGCAGCCCCAGCATTTT
CDR3: CSVEDSGQPQHF
size: many
V: TRBV29-1
D: .
J: TRBJ1-5

DNA: TGTGCCAGCAGCTTAACACTAGCGGGAATAGATGGTGGGGCCAACGTCCTGACTTTC
CDR3: CASSLTLAGIDGGANVLTF
size: few
V: TRBV11-1
D: TRBD2
J: TRBJ2-6

DNA: TGTGCCAGCAGTGAGGGGGATCTCTCGGGAGAAAAAGCTTTCTTT
CDR3: CASSEGDLSGEKAFF
size: many
V: TRBV6-4
D: .
J: TRBJ1-1

DNA: TGCAGTGCCCCCCTCCGGGACAGGATTATTGGCTACACCTTC
CDR3: CSAPLRDRIIGYTF
size: many
V: TRBV20-1
D: TRBD1
J: TRBJ1-2

DNA: TGCAGTGCTAGGCCCGGGAGGGCCCTTGAGACCCAGTACTTC
CDR3: CSARPGRALETQYF
size: many
V: TRBV20-1
D: TRBD2
J: TRBJ2-5

DNA: TGTGCCAGCAGTCTCAAGAGTGGAGAAAACATTCAGTACTTC
CDR3: CASSLKSGENIQYF
size: few
V: TRBV12-3/TRBV12-4
D: .
J: TRBJ2-4

DNA: TGTGCCAGCAGCTTAGCGGGACGTAGGTTTCTAGGACACTACAATGAGCAGTTCTTC
CDR3: CASSLAGRRFLGHYNEQFF
size: few
V: TRBV7-8
D: .
J: TRBJ2-1

DNA: TGCAGTGCTAGAGGGGGGTGGGACAGAAATCAGCCCCAGCATTTT
CDR3: CSARGGWDRNQPQHF
size: many
V: TRBV20-1
D: TRBD1
J: TRBJ1-5

DNA: TGTGCCAGCAGGCTCAGTGGGACAGGGGGGGAGACCCAGTACTTC
CDR3: CASRLSGTGGETQYF
size: few
V: TRBV28
D: TRBD1
J: TRBJ2-5

DNA: TGTGCCAGCAGTTTATGGCCAGGGGAAGAGACCCAGTACTTC
CDR3: CASSLWPGEETQYF
size: few
V: TRBV12-3/TRBV12-4
D: .
J: TRBJ2-5

DNA: TGTGCCAGCATCCCCGACGGGGGTGGTGACAAAAACATTCAGTACTTC
CDR3: CASIPDGGGDKNIQYF
size: .
V: TRBV7-2
D: .
J: TRBJ2-4

DNA: TGTGCCACCAGCAGGGCGGGGGATACGCAGTATTTT
CDR3: CATSRAGDTQYF
size: .
V: TRBV15
D: .
J: TRBJ2-3

DNA: TGCAGTGCTAGACTCAGGGCAGAAGCTTTCTTT
CDR3: CSARLRAEAFF
size: few
V: TRBV20-1
D: .
J: TRBJ1-1

DNA: TGTGCCACCAGCAGAGACAGGGTTGGCACTGAAGCTTTCTTT
CDR3: CATSRDRVGTEAFF
size: many
V: TRBV15
D: .
J: TRBJ1-1

DNA: TGTGCCAGCAGTTTAGGAGAATCCGAGCAGTACTTC
CDR3: CASSLGESEQYF
size: many
V: TRBV12-3/TRBV12-4
D: .
J: TRBJ2-7

DNA: TGTGCCAGCAGCCGTCGGATGGGGGGACAGGGGGCAAGAGATACGCAGTATTTT
CDR3: CASSRRMGGQGARDTQYF
size: few
V: TRBV7-6
D: TRBD1
J: TRBJ2-3

DNA: TGCAGCGTTGCCCCGACTGGGTTCAATGAGCAGTTCTTC
CDR3: CSVAPTGFNEQFF
size: many
V: TRBV29-1
D: .
J: TRBJ2-1

DNA: TGCAGTCTACAGGGGGCCACCGGGGAGCTGTTTTTT
CDR3: CSLQGATGELFF
size: .
V: TRBV20-1
D: TRBD1
J: TRBJ2-2

DNA: TGCAGTGCTAGGCTAGCGGGAACGGCTGATGAGCAGTTCTTC
CDR3: CSARLAGTADEQFF
size: few
V: TRBV20-1
D: TRBD2
J: TRBJ2-1

DNA: TGCAGTGCTAGAACGCTACAGGGGGCCAATCAGCCCCAGCATTTT
CDR3: CSARTLQGANQPQHF
size: few
V: TRBV20-1
D: TRBD1
J: TRBJ1-5

DNA: TGTGCCAGCAGTTCGTCGGGGCCCATGAACACTGAAGCTTTCTTT
CDR3: CASSSSGPMNTEAFF
size: few
V: TRBV6-2/TRBV6-3
D: .
J: TRBJ1-1

DNA: TGTGCCGGAACGGGGGACGGGCGCTCTTACAATGAGCAGTTCTTC
CDR3: CAGTGDGRSYNEQFF
size: .
V: TRBV7-9
D: .
J: TRBJ2-1

DNA: TGCGCCAGCAGCTTCAGAAGTTTGGAGAATAATTCACCCCTCCACTTT
CDR3: CASSFRSLENNSPLHF
size: many
V: TRBV5-1
D: .
J: TRBJ1-6

DNA: TGTGCCAGCAGCTTATTGGGTTTAGGCAGTTACACCGGGGAGCTGTTTTTT
CDR3: CASSLLGLGSYTGELFF
size: many
V: TRBV7-2
D: .
J: TRBJ2-2